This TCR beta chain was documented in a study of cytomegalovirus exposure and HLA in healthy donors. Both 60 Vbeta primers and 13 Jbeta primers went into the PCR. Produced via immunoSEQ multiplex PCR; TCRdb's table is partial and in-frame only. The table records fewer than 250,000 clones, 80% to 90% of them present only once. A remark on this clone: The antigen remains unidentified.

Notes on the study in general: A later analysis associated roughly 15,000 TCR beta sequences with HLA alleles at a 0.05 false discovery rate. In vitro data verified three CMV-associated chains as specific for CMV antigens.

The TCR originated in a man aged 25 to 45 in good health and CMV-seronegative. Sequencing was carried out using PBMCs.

CDR3 nucleotide sequence: TGTGCCAGCAGCTTGGGGGGGACAGGGGGTTCACCCCTCCACTTT. Residues: CASSLGGTGGSPLHF. V and J are TRBV5-6 and TRBJ1-6, with 11 bases fitting TRBD1. Germline CDR1 is SGHDT and CDR2 is YYEEEE. With 0 bases clipped from V and 9 bases from J, the junction kept 2 bases outside the gene matches. This CDR3 contains 15 residues.